A few counts support the clone carrying this T cell receptor beta chain. The record originates from a study of identical twins. TCRdb re-derived calls from the 5' RACE reads in MiXCR, one entry per CDR3 protein. The table has fewer than 500,000 distinct CDR3 sequences, approximately 14% seen once. This sample was shared with a second study, whose subject was yellow fever vaccine responses in identical twins.

Sequenced material: CD4+ T cells sorted from blood. This clonotype originated in a woman younger than 30 in good health.

The CDR3 DNA sequence: TGCAGTGCTAGTATCAGGGGGGGTCAGCCCCAGCATTTT. Its protein product is CSASIRGGQPQHF. The chain joins TRBV20-1 to TRBJ1-5; 7 positions agree with TRBD1. This CDR3 comprises 13 residues. The J segment lost 6 bases and the V segment lost 3 bases, leaving 5 bases of the junction unmatched. Per germline, CDR1 DFQATT and CDR2 SNEGSKA (reference sequence).